A single sample gave rise to the 3 T cell receptor beta chains below, sequenced in a study of cytomegalovirus exposure and HLA in healthy donors. A multiplex PCR was run with 60 Vbeta primers and 13 Jbeta primers. Here immunoSEQ multiplex PCR was the method, and the copy in TCRdb shows in-frame clones only, minus some. The repertoire holds 110,000 to 150,000 clones, with roughly three quarters as singletons. Material: PBMCs. The receptors were sampled from a woman in her 30s in good health and CMV-seronegative.

This CDR3 is CASSRTGTGNYGYTF. The CDR3 region has the DNA TGCGCCAGCAGCAGGACCGGGACAGGAAACTATGGCTACACCTTC. This chain uses TRBV5-1 with TRBJ1-2; 8 nucleotides match TRBD1. Germline CDR1 SGHRS, CDR2 YFSETQ. V lost 4 bases, J lost 2 bases, and 7 bases stayed unmatched. CDR3 length: 15 amino acids.

This clone was observed a handful of times. This sequence joins TRBV2 and TRBJ2-6; TRBD1 is a possible D gene (6 bases). The CDR3 has 15 amino acids. V was cut by 2 bases and J by 3 bases, with 8 bases left in between. The germline gives CDR1 SNHLY, CDR2 FYNNEI. Here the CDR3 reads CASSERTDGANVLTF. Written as DNA, the CDR3 is TGTGCCAGCAGTGAAAGGACAGATGGGGCCAACGTCCTGACTTTC.

The chain recombines TRBV6-5 with TRBJ1-4; no clear D. CDR1 is MNHEY and CDR2 is SVGAGI in the germline V gene. V lost 6 bases and J lost 7, with 6 bases in between. The CDR3 length is 11 residues. The CDR3 sequence is CASRTGEKLFF. The CDR3 DNA reads TGTGCCAGCAGAACGGGTGAAAAACTGTTTTTT.